Listed below are T cell receptor beta chains from one sample, sequenced in a study of blood T cell repertoires in COVID-19. The assay was immunoSEQ multiplex PCR, and TCRdb's table has in-frame clones only and misses some. The table records 90,000 to 120,000 clones, about 79% of them present only once. The sample taken for sequencing was peripheral blood. These receptors came from a woman over 75 with active or convalescent COVID-19. Each CDR3 is given with its conserved first and last residue. The order of the fields is CDR3 protein, D gene, clone size, V gene, J gene. A D gene is named only where the DNA matches it firmly. Expanded clones are given a class, and other clones once, few, many or no size at all.

CASSRLLAEFTDTQYF,TRBD2,.,TRBV5-1,TRBJ2-3
CASSLSRQGASGNTIYF,TRBD1,.,TRBV18,TRBJ1-3
CATSRDSTYEQYF,TRBD1,.,TRBV15,TRBJ2-7
CAISEIANEQFF,.,.,TRBV10-3,TRBJ2-1
CASSLGPTSGGAHEQFF,TRBD2,.,TRBV11-2,TRBJ2-1
CASSVSGTEAFF,.,.,TRBV10-1,TRBJ1-1
CASSLAGNTEAFF,.,.,TRBV28,TRBJ1-1
CASSLGDTVSGNTIYF,.,few,TRBV5-1,TRBJ1-3
CASSGTVDNSPLHF,.,.,TRBV10-1,TRBJ1-6
CASRYTGGMNSPLHF,TRBD1,.,TRBV6-5,TRBJ1-6
CASSSPVGGGQPQHF,.,.,TRBV28,TRBJ1-5
CASSLDRGRDSPLHF,.,.,TRBV7-7,TRBJ1-6
CASSFNRGSGANVLTF,TRBD1,few,TRBV5-6,TRBJ2-6
CASSSGQGAVGANVLTF,TRBD1,.,TRBV7-9,TRBJ2-6
CASREGAGNQPQHF,TRBD1,.,TRBV6-5,TRBJ1-5
CASSRTSQYF,.,many,TRBV28,TRBJ2-3
CAILGHSGNTIYF,.,.,TRBV10-3,TRBJ1-3
CAISVGGGQYNSPLHF,.,.,TRBV10-3,TRBJ1-6
CASSSRFAEAFF,.,.,TRBV6-5,TRBJ1-1
CASSSPGGNEQFF,.,few,TRBV7-3,TRBJ2-1
CARSGQGNEQFF,TRBD1,.,TRBV19,TRBJ2-1
CASSFPGRGRQPQHF,.,few,TRBV28,TRBJ1-5
CASSPRGETQYF,.,.,TRBV18,TRBJ2-5
CASRRQGNSPLHF,TRBD1,.,TRBV12-3/TRBV12-4,TRBJ1-6
CATSRFSPGQGNTGELFF,TRBD1,.,TRBV15,TRBJ2-2
CASTARIGAYEQYF,.,.,TRBV2,TRBJ2-7
CAIRARTGDAEKLFF,TRBD1,.,TRBV10-3,TRBJ1-4
CASNYREGTEAFF,.,.,TRBV2,TRBJ1-1
CASAGASIQYF,.,once,TRBV12-3/TRBV12-4,TRBJ2-4
CASSQEGRAYETQYF,TRBD2,.,TRBV3-1/TRBV3-2,TRBJ2-5
CASRAVQFYEQYF,.,.,TRBV7-8,TRBJ2-7
CAISTVVDSPLHF,.,.,TRBV10-3,TRBJ1-6
CASSWGNSRNTEAFF,.,.,TRBV2,TRBJ1-1
CASSQELSFSFGYTF,.,few,TRBV4-1,TRBJ1-2
CASRETGLGQPQHF,TRBD1,.,TRBV19,TRBJ1-5
CASSIDSAYEQYF,.,.,TRBV6-5,TRBJ2-7
CASSGGVGFGDHEQYF,.,.,TRBV9,TRBJ2-7